The 23 T cell receptor beta chains below all came from one sample that was sequenced in a study of T cells after yellow fever vaccination. TCRdb re-called the 5' RACE reads through MiXCR, storing one row per CDR3 protein. The sample carries nearly 550,000 distinct CDR3 sequences, 15% to 20% recorded once. Sequencing was performed on PBMCs, taken 15 days after the yellow fever booster vaccination. Receptors originate from a man aged 30 to 45 who received the YFV17D yellow fever vaccine.

The chain employs TRBV24-1 and TRBJ2-3; D is possibly TRBD1 (5 bases). V was shortened by 1 base and J by 6 bases, with 19 bases between the two germline ends. CDR1 KGHDR and CDR2 SFDVKD come from the germline V gene. This CDR3 has 17 amino acids. CDR3 bases: TGTGCCACCAGTGATTTTGGCCTCCGAGCTGGGGCGGATACGCAGTATTTT. Protein product: CATSDFGLRAGADTQYF.

This clonotype was recorded a few times. The V and J genes are TRBV3-1 and TRBJ2-1; D possibly corresponds to TRBD1 (6 bases). The V and J ends lost 1 base and 15 bases respectively, with 10 bases between them. Germline CDR1 and CDR2: LGHDT and YNNKEL (reference sequence). This CDR3 contains 11 residues. The CDR3 DNA reads TGTGCCAGCAGCCAAGGGGGGCCACGGTTCTTC. Residues: CASSQGGPRFF.

The chain has TRBV7-9 and TRBJ1-2; D gene uncertain. Between the trimmed V and J ends, which lost 5 bases and 4 bases, there was a span of 14 bases. The CDR3 runs 14 residues. The V gene's germline CDR1 is SEHNR and CDR2 FQNEAQ (reference sequence). CDR3 sequence: CASSAALVGYGYTF. The CDR3 DNA follows: TGTGCCAGCAGCGCCGCCTTAGTAGGCTATGGCTACACCTTC.

The chain carries TRBV28 and TRBJ2-1, with D maybe TRBD1 (5 bases). The V end lost 2 bases, the J end lost 7 bases, and 21 bases lay between the germline ends. This CDR3 spans 17 amino acids. CDR1 MDHEN and CDR2 SYDVKM come from the germline V gene. CDR3 region: CASSLRKEVRARNEQFF. CDR3 DNA sequence: TGTGCCAGCAGTTTAAGAAAAGAGGTCAGGGCAAGGAATGAGCAGTTCTTC. The full variable domain, with the rest looked up from reference TRBV28 and TRBJ2-1, is DVKVTQSSRYLVKRTGEKVFLECVQDMDHENMFWYRQDPGLGLRLIYFSYDVKMKEKGDIPEGYSVSREKKERFSLILESASTNQTSMYLCASSLRKEVRARNEQFFGPGTRLTVL.

The CDR3 reads CASSLGQGVTGELFF. In DNA form, the CDR3 reads TGCGCCAGCAGCTTGGGACAGGGTGTCACCGGGGAGCTGTTTTTT. The chain is built from TRBV5-1 and TRBJ2-2; 7 bases match TRBD1. V was pared by 0 bases and J by 4 bases, with 3 bases of the junction left unmatched. The CDR3 totals 15 residues. Germline CDR1 reads SGHRS; CDR2 reads YFSETQ.

The chain recombines TRBV12-3 or TRBV12-4 with TRBJ1-4; D perhaps matches TRBD1 (6 bases). V was shortened by 6 bases and J by 7 bases, with 12 bases between the two germline ends. The CDR3 consists of 13 residues. Here the CDR3 reads CASRGHDGEKLFF. The CDR3 DNA sequence: TGTGCCAGCAGGGGACATGATGGTGAAAAACTGTTTTTT.

V and J are TRBV20-1 and TRBJ2-1, with D perhaps TRBD1 or TRBD2 (5 bases each). The CDR3 is 15 amino acids. CDR1 DFQATT and CDR2 SNEGSKA come from the germline V gene (reference sequence). Trimming removed 1 base at V and 3 bases at J, with 13 bases between. CDR3 region: CSARVTEGSYNEQFF. The CDR3 DNA reads as TGCAGTGCTAGAGTGACTGAGGGGAGCTACAATGAGCAGTTCTTC.

The chain employs TRBV10-3 and TRBJ2-3; 8 bases agree with TRBD2. The V gene's germline CDR1 is ENHRY and CDR2 SYGVKD. The CDR3 sequence is 16 residues long. The V and J ends lost 6 bases and 6 bases, in that order; junction bases with no gene match: 14. CDR3 sequence: CAISPTSETSMDTQYF. CDR3 coding DNA: TGTGCCATCAGCCCGACTAGCGAGACTTCTATGGATACGCAGTATTTT.

V gene TRBV10-3 combines with J gene TRBJ2-7, with D tentatively TRBD1 (5 bases). This CDR3 is 15 amino acids long. Germline assignment: CDR1 ENHRY and CDR2 SYGVKD. V shed 2 bases and J shed 2 bases, with 13 bases lying between them. The CDR3 bases are TGTGCCATCAGTGAGCCGGACACTCTCCCCTACGAGCAGTACTTC. This translates into CAISEPDTLPYEQYF.

There are a few counts of this clonotype. The chain links TRBV20-1 to TRBJ2-7; D unresolved. V shed 6 bases and J shed 2 bases, with 14 bases lying between them. In germline, CDR1 is DFQATT, CDR2 SNEGSKA (reference sequence). This CDR3 contains 13 residues. The CDR3 reads CSAPVGATYEQYF. DNA for the CDR3: TGCAGTGCCCCGGTTGGCGCAACCTACGAGCAGTACTTC.

This sequence joins TRBV6-5 and TRBJ2-5, with no clear D. This CDR3 region has 14 residues. Trimming shortened V by 6 bases and J by 0 bases, and 11 bases separated the two germline ends. The germline CDR1 and CDR2 sequences are MNHEY and SVGAGI. Here the CDR3 DNA reads TGTGCCAGCAGACACTCGCCGTACCAAGAGACCCAGTACTTC. Translated: CASRHSPYQETQYF.

This clonotype was seen only a few times. V gene TRBV12-3 or TRBV12-4 combines with J gene TRBJ2-3; 12 nucleotides agree with TRBD2. J was trimmed by 3 bases and V by 7 bases; bases with no gene match: 8. This CDR3 is built from 16 residues. This CDR3 is CASTLTSGSGTDTQYF. The CDR3 DNA sequence: TGTGCCAGCACCCTGACTAGCGGGAGTGGAACAGATACGCAGTATTTT.

This chain joins TRBV20-1 and TRBJ2-7; weak D call: TRBD1 (6 bases). The germline V gene encodes CDR1 DFQATT and CDR2 SNEGSKA (reference sequence). The CDR3 loop spans 12 amino acids. The V and J ends lost 7 bases and 2 bases respectively, with 12 bases between them. The CDR3 DNA reads as TGCAGTGGAAGGGGGAACGCCTACGAGCAGTACTTC. This sequence encodes CSGRGNAYEQYF.

This chain connects TRBV24-1 to TRBJ2-3; 11 bases align to TRBD2. CDR3 size: 15 residues. Germline CDR1 reads KGHDR; CDR2 reads SFDVKD. The J segment lost 4 bases and the V segment lost 3 bases, leaving 2 bases of the junction unmatched. In DNA, the CDR3 is TGTGCCACCAGTGATCATAGCGGGAGGGCAGATACGCAGTATTTT. It codes for CATSDHSGRADTQYF.

The V gene is TRBV20-1, the J gene TRBJ1-1; perhaps TRBD1 as D (5 bases). The germline CDR1 and CDR2 sequences are DFQATT and SNEGSKA (reference sequence). V gave up 3 bases and J gave up 0 bases, with 8 bases separating them. This CDR3 is built from 13 residues. The CDR3 bases are TGCAGTGCTAGTGGGGGGGTGAACACTGAAGCTTTCTTT. It translates to CSASGGVNTEAFF.

The chain uses TRBV5-4 and TRBJ2-1, with D possibly matching TRBD2 (5 bases). Germline CDR1 is SGHNT and CDR2 is YYREEE (reference sequence). The CDR3 sequence is 13 residues long. Trimming left V 3 bases short and J 9 bases short, with 13 bases between. This CDR3 reads CASSSEPAGEQFF. For the CDR3, the DNA is TGTGCCAGCAGCTCTGAGCCTGCGGGTGAGCAGTTCTTC.

This clonotype was seen a few times. The V gene is TRBV20-1, the J gene TRBJ2-3; D is perhaps TRBD2 (6 bases). The V end lost 5 bases, the J end lost 2 bases, and 17 bases lay between the germline ends. The V gene's germline CDR1 is DFQATT and CDR2 SNEGSKA (reference sequence). The CDR3 covers 15 residues. Here the CDR3 reads CSAVTGLSTTDTQYF. The DNA for the CDR3 is TGCAGTGCTGTAACGGGACTTTCCACCACAGATACGCAGTATTTT.

This clonotype occurred a few times. This chain connects TRBV9 to TRBJ2-3; no reliable D call. Germline V gene lookup returns CDR1 SGDLS and CDR2 YYNGEE. Trimming removed 0 bases at V and 0 bases at J, with 5 bases between. There are 14 residues in the CDR3. In DNA form, the CDR3 reads TGTGCCAGCAGCGTAGAAAGCAGCACAGATACGCAGTATTTT. Residues: CASSVESSTDTQYF.

The rearrangement links TRBV4-1 to TRBJ2-2; D is ambiguous. V was pared by 1 base and J by 0 bases, with 9 bases between. Germline CDR1 reads MGHRA; CDR2 reads YSYEKL. The CDR3 runs to 16 residues. As DNA, the CDR3 is TGCGCCAGCAGCCAAGTGACGCCAGCGAACACCGGGGAGCTGTTTTTT. Protein: CASSQVTPANTGELFF.

This clonotype has only a few counts. The chain employs TRBV19 and TRBJ1-5; 10 bases are a match to TRBD1. Germline loops: CDR1 LNHDA, CDR2 SQIVND (reference sequence). V shed 4 bases and J 7 bases; nucleotides not matched to a gene: 7. CDR3 length equals 15 residues. The CDR3 protein is CASSTLGQGGQPQHF. In DNA form, the CDR3 reads TGTGCCAGTAGTACTCTAGGACAGGGGGGCCAGCCCCAGCATTTT. Full variable domain (missing parts from reference TRBV19 and TRBJ1-5): DGGITQSPKYLFRKEGQNVTLSCEQNLNHDAMYWYRQDPGQGLRLIYYSQIVNDFQKGDIAEGYSVSREKKESFPLTVTSAQKNPTAFYLCASSTLGQGGQPQHFGDGTRLSIL.

The chain couples TRBV11-2 to TRBJ2-1, with 9 nucleotides matching TRBD2. The CDR3 runs to 18 residues. Losses at the gene ends were 0 bases for V and 4 bases for J; bases not matched to a gene: 10. The germline CDR1 and CDR2 sequences are SGHAT and FQNNGV. This chain's CDR3 is CASSLEVAALAGYNEQFF. The CDR3 region has the DNA TGTGCCAGCAGCTTAGAGGTGGCCGCGCTAGCGGGATACAATGAGCAGTTCTTC.

The chain employs TRBV10-3 and TRBJ1-3; D might be TRBD1 (5 bases). Trimming stripped 6 bases from V and 1 base from J, with 13 bases between. This CDR3 has 15 amino acids. Germline CDR1 reads ENHRY; CDR2 reads SYGVKD. The CDR3 region is CAISPTDSSGNTIYF. DNA for the CDR3: TGTGCCATCAGCCCCACCGACAGTTCTGGAAACACCATATATTTT.

This clonotype was seen only a few times. CDR3 amino acids: CASSSAGMGDTQYF. The CDR3 region has the DNA TGTGCCAGCAGTTCCGCGGGAATGGGGGATACGCAGTATTTT. The rearrangement joins TRBV12-3 or TRBV12-4 to TRBJ2-3, with D possibly being TRBD2 (6 bases). This CDR3 is built from 14 residues. Trimming stripped 4 bases from V and 6 bases from J, with 14 bases between.